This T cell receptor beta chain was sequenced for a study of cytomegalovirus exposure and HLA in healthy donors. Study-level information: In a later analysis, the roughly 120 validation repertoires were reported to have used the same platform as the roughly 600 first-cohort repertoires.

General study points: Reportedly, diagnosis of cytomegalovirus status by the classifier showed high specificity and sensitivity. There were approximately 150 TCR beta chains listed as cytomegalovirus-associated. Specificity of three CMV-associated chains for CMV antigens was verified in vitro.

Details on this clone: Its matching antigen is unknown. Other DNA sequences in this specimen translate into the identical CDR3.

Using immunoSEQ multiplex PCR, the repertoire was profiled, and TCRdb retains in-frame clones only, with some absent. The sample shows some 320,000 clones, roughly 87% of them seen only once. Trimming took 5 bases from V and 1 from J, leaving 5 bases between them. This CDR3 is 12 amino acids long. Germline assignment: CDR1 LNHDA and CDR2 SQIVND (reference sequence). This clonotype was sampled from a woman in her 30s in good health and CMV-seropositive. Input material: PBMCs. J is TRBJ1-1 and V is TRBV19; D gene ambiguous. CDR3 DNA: TGTGCCAGTAGTTTGGGGAACACTGAAGCTTTCTTT. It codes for CASSLGNTEAFF.